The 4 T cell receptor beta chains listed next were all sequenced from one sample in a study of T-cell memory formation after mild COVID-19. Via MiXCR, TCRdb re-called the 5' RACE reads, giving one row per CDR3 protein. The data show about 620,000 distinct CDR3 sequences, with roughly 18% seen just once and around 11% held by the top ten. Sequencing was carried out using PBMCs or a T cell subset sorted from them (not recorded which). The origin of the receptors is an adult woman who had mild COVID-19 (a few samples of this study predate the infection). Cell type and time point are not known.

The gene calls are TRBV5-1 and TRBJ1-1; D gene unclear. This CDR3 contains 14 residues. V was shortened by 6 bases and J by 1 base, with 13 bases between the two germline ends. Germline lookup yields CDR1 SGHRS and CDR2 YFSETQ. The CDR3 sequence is CASTWDFGNTEAFF. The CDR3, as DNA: TGCGCCAGCACCTGGGATTTCGGGAACACTGAAGCTTTCTTT.

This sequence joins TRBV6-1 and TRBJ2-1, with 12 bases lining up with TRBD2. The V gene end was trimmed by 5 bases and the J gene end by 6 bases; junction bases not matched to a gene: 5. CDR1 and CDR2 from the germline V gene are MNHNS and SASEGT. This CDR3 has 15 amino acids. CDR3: CASSSTSGSFNEQFF. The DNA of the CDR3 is TGTGCCAGCAGTTCGACTAGCGGGAGCTTCAATGAGCAGTTCTTC.

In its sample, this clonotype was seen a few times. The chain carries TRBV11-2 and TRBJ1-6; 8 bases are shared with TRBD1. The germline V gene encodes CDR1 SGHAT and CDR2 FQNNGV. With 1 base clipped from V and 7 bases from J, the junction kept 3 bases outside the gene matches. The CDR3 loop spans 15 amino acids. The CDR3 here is CASSLGTGGNSPLHF. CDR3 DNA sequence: TGTGCCAGCAGCTTAGGAACAGGGGGGAATTCACCCCTCCACTTT.

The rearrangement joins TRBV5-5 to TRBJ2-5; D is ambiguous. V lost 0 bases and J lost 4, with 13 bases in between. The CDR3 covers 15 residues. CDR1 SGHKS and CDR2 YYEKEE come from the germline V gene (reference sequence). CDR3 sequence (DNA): TGTGCCAGCAGCTTGGGTCCTGTTGGGATAGAGACCCAGTACTTC. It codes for CASSLGPVGIETQYF.